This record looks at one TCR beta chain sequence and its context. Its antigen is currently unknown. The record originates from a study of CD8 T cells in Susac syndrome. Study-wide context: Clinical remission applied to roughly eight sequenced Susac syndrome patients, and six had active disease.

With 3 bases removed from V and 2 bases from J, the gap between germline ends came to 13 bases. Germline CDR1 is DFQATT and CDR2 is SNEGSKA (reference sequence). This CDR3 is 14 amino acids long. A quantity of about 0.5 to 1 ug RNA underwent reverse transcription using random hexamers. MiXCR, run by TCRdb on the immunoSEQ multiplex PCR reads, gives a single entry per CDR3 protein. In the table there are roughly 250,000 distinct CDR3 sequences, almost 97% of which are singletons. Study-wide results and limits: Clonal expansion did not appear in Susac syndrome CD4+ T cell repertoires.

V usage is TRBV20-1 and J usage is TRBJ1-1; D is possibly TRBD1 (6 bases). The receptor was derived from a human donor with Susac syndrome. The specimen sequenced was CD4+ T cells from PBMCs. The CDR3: CSARRGSYNTEAFF. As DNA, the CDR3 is TGCAGTGCTAGGAGGGGGTCATACAACACTGAAGCTTTCTTT.